This passage covers 29 T cell receptor beta chains from one sample sequenced in a study of blood T cells in healthy people across ages. Sample-barcoded 5' priming and a J-beta primer mix drove a second PCR of about 6 to 12 cycles. TCRdb itself ran the 5' RACE reads through MiXCR, one entry per CDR3 protein. The sample consists of around 1,500,000 distinct CDR3 sequences, 28% of them appearing once. The sequencing input was blood. Receptors were obtained from a woman younger than 45 in good health.

This clonotype was detected a few times. V and J are TRBV10-3 and TRBJ2-7, with D perhaps TRBD1 (5 bases). The V end was cut by 10 bases, the J end by 4 bases, with 14 bases between. The germline gives CDR1 ENHRY, CDR2 SYGVKD. The CDR3 contains 12 residues. The CDR3 is CANPGFSYEQYF. The CDR3 nucleotides are TGTGCCAACCCAGGGTTCTCGTACGAGCAGTACTTC.

V is TRBV5-1 and J is TRBJ2-2; 9 bases map to TRBD2. V was clipped by 2 bases and J by 8 bases; unmatched bases: 4. This CDR3 has 14 residues. Germline CDR1 is SGHRS and CDR2 is YFSETQ. CDR3 in amino acids: CASSFLAGTGELFF. CDR3 sequence (DNA): TGCGCCAGCAGCTTCCTAGCGGGAACAGGGGAGCTGTTTTTT.

The rearrangement links TRBV6-2 or TRBV6-3 to TRBJ2-7; D unclear. Germline CDR1 and CDR2: MNHEY and SVGEGT. CDR3 size: 15 residues. With 7 bases removed from V and 1 base from J, the gap between germline ends came to 17 bases. CDR3: CASTDFGRRSYEQYF. The CDR3 nucleotides read TGTGCCAGCACCGACTTTGGACGCAGATCCTACGAGCAGTACTTC.

The sample holds a few counts of this clonotype. The chain recombines TRBV19 with TRBJ2-6, with 7 bases aligning to TRBD1. The V gene end was trimmed by 3 bases and the J gene end by 1 base; junction bases not matched to a gene: 6. The CDR3 totals 17 residues. Per the germline V gene, CDR1 is LNHDA and CDR2 is SQIVND (reference sequence). Written as DNA, the CDR3 is TGTGCCAGTAGTATGACAGGGCCTGGATCTGGGGCCAACGTCCTGACTTTC. The encoded protein is CASSMTGPGSGANVLTF. Using reference TRBV19 and TRBJ2-6 for the parts outside the CDR3, the full variable domain is DGGITQSPKYLFRKEGQNVTLSCEQNLNHDAMYWYRQDPGQGLRLIYYSQIVNDFQKGDIAEGYSVSREKKESFPLTVTSAQKNPTAFYLCASSMTGPGSGANVLTFGAGSRLTVL.

At least ten counts were recorded for this clonotype. The V gene is TRBV11-1, the J gene TRBJ2-5, with unresolved D. V was trimmed by 5 bases and J by 0 bases, leaving 13 bases between them. Germline loops: CDR1 SGHAT, CDR2 FQDESV (reference sequence). The CDR3 is 15 residues long. The CDR3: CASSVNPSYQETQYF. In DNA, the CDR3 is TGTGCCAGCAGCGTTAACCCGTCGTACCAAGAGACCCAGTACTTC.

This clonotype has just a few counts. The genes are TRBV15 and TRBJ2-1; 8 nucleotides align to TRBD2. V shed 1 base and J 3 bases; nucleotides not matched to a gene: 5. CDR1 and CDR2 from the germline V gene are LNHNV and YYDKDF (reference sequence). The length of the CDR3 is 16 residues. This CDR3 is CATSRGLAGVYNEQFF. CDR3 sequence (DNA): TGTGCCACCAGCAGAGGTCTAGCGGGCGTCTACAATGAGCAGTTCTTC.

This clonotype came up many times. The chain couples TRBV5-1 to TRBJ2-1; D gene uncertain. This CDR3 has 16 residues. Trimming shortened V by 0 bases and J by 0 bases, and 10 bases separated the two germline ends. CDR1 and CDR2 from the germline V gene are SGHRS and YFSETQ. CDR3 amino acids: CASSLAGPNSYNEQFF. CDR3 DNA sequence: TGCGCCAGCAGCTTGGCCGGTCCGAACTCCTACAATGAGCAGTTCTTC.

The J gene is TRBJ2-1, the V gene TRBV9; D remains ambiguous. CDR1 and CDR2 (germline): SGDLS, YYNGEE. V was trimmed by 2 bases and J by 8 bases, leaving 11 bases between them. CDR3 length equals 13 residues. Written as DNA, the CDR3 is TGTGCCAGCAGCGTCGGTGGGTTCGATGAGCAGTTCTTC. It yields the protein CASSVGGFDEQFF.

This clonotype has only one observation. The chain combines TRBV5-1 with TRBJ2-2; TRBD2 aligns across 8 bases. J gave up 5 bases and V 1 base, and 4 bases lay outside the gene matches. This CDR3 has 15 residues. CDR1 is SGHRS, CDR2 YFSETQ, per germline. DNA of the CDR3: TGCGCCAGCAGCTTGAGGACTAGCAGGACCGGGGAGCTGTTTTTT. Protein: CASSLRTSRTGELFF.

The J gene is TRBJ2-1, the V gene TRBV24-1; D remains ambiguous. Trimming pared 4 bases from V and 0 bases from J, leaving 3 bases between. The CDR3 is 13 residues long. Per the germline V gene, CDR1 is KGHDR and CDR2 is SFDVKD. CDR3 loop: CATSDSSYNEQFF. CDR3 bases: TGTGCCACCAGTGACAGCTCCTACAATGAGCAGTTCTTC.

This clonotype was picked up many times. The rearrangement links TRBV5-1 to TRBJ1-2, with D possibly matching TRBD1 (5 bases). The CDR3 is made up of 14 amino acids. Per the germline V gene, CDR1 is SGHRS and CDR2 is YFSETQ. V dropped 6 bases and J dropped 3 bases, with 15 bases sitting between them. In DNA form, the CDR3 reads TGCGCCAGCACCCGGGACCCGGGGTACTATGGCTACACCTTC. This encodes CASTRDPGYYGYTF.

This clonotype showed up just a few times. The chain joins TRBV20-1 to TRBJ2-3; the D gene is possibly TRBD2 (6 bases). Germline V gene lookup returns CDR1 DFQATT and CDR2 SNEGSKA (reference sequence). This CDR3 is 15 amino acids long. Trimming pared 2 bases from V and 4 bases from J, leaving 16 bases between. In nucleotides, the CDR3 is TGCAGTGCTAGACCCTCTAGCGAAGTTGCAGATACGCAGTATTTT. Translation gives CSARPSSEVADTQYF.

This clonotype was seen more than once but under ten times. The chain combines TRBV7-2 with TRBJ2-7; 8 bases match TRBD2. The CDR3 has 15 residues. Germline lookup yields CDR1 SGHTA and CDR2 FQGNSA. The trim removed 7 bases at V and 2 bases at J, leaving 10 bases unmatched. The chain's CDR3 is CASTQSPGLAYEQYF. CDR3 coding DNA: TGTGCCAGCACCCAGAGTCCGGGACTAGCCTACGAGCAGTACTTC.

This clonotype was seen a handful of times. The J gene is TRBJ2-7, the V gene TRBV6-6, with TRBD1 as a possible D gene (7 bases). Trimming removed 8 bases from V and 4 bases from J, with 18 bases in between. Germline V CDR1 and CDR2: MNHNY, SVGAGI (reference sequence). The CDR3 loop spans 14 amino acids. The CDR3 coding sequence is TGTGCCAGCGGCGACGCGGGACAGCAATACGAGCAGTACTTC. Translation: CASGDAGQQYEQYF.

The CDR3 bases are TGCAGCGTGGATCAAGGGGGGGATAGAGAGACCCAGTACTTC. It encodes CSVDQGGDRETQYF. This chain joins TRBV29-1 and TRBJ2-5; a possible D gene is TRBD2 (7 bases). With 6 bases removed from V and 4 bases from J, the gap between germline ends came to 18 bases. This CDR3 has 14 residues. CDR1 SQVTM and CDR2 ANQGSEA come from the germline V gene.

The V and J genes are TRBV28 and TRBJ2-7, with 15 bases identical to TRBD2. The V gene end was trimmed by 5 bases and the J gene end by 0 bases; junction bases not matched to a gene: 17. The length of the CDR3 is 21 residues. The germline gives CDR1 MDHEN, CDR2 SYDVKM. CDR3 nucleotide sequence: TGTGCCAGCAGTGTGGGGGGACTAGCGGGGGGCCGTACCCTGAGCTCCTACGAGCAGTACTTC. It yields the protein CASSVGGLAGGRTLSSYEQYF.

The genes are TRBV29-1 and TRBJ1-5, with D tentatively TRBD1 (5 bases). Germline V gene lookup returns CDR1 SQVTM and CDR2 ANQGSEA. This CDR3 is 15 amino acids long. The V and J ends lost 4 bases and 2 bases respectively, with 15 bases between them. The CDR3 spells CSVGEAGTGNQPQHF. CDR3 DNA sequence: TGCAGCGTTGGGGAAGCGGGGACTGGCAATCAGCCCCAGCATTTT.

The rearrangement links TRBV20-1 to TRBJ1-5, with TRBD1 matching over 10 bases. Germline V gives CDR1 DFQATT, CDR2 SNEGSKA (reference sequence). The CDR3 length is 14 residues. Unmatched junction bases numbered 7, after V lost 5 bases and J lost 6 bases. The CDR3 sequence: CSADPGQGSQPQHF. The CDR3, as DNA: TGCAGTGCTGACCCGGGACAGGGGAGTCAGCCCCAGCATTTT.

This clonotype showed up just a few times. The chain has TRBV10-1 and TRBJ2-3; maybe TRBD1 (5 bases). The CDR3 loop spans 13 amino acids. The V end lost 4 bases, the J end lost 6 bases, and 11 bases lay between the germline ends. Germline CDR1 and CDR2: WNHNN and SYGVQD (reference sequence). The CDR3 loop is CASSAPTADTQYF. The CDR3 DNA reads as TGCGCCAGCAGTGCCCCGACAGCCGATACGCAGTATTTT.

This chain connects TRBV4-1 to TRBJ2-5; 7 bases align to TRBD1. The CDR3 is 17 amino acids. J was trimmed by 2 bases and V by 2 bases; bases with no gene match: 11. Germline values: CDR1 MGHRA, CDR2 YSYEKL. The CDR3 coding sequence is TGCGCCAGCAGCCAAAATTTACCCGGGACAGAACAAGAGACCCAGTACTTC. Translation: CASSQNLPGTEQETQYF.

Points on this clonotype: Given a much more abundant clone one base away, this may be a read error. This chain links TRBV29-1 with TRBJ1-4, with TRBD1 matching over 7 bases. Germline V gene data show CDR1 as SQVTM and CDR2 as ANQGSEA. The CDR3 has 12 residues. V gave up 7 bases and J gave up 7 bases; unmatched junction bases: 6. For the CDR3, the DNA is TGCAGCGCGGGACAGAGCTTTGAAAAACTGTTTTTT. This sequence encodes CSAGQSFEKLFF.

This clonotype was observed a handful of times. V usage is TRBV7-2 and J usage is TRBJ2-1, with 7 bases that match TRBD2. Germline trimming cut 3 bases from V and 6 bases from J; bases unmatched to any gene: 5. Germline CDR1 is SGHTA and CDR2 is FQGNSA. This CDR3 has 14 residues. The CDR3 nucleotides are TGTGCCAGCAGCTTTGGCGGGAGCTCCAATGAGCAGTTCTTC. Translating it yields CASSFGGSSNEQFF.

This clonotype came up many times. This chain joins TRBV3-1 and TRBJ2-7; D remains unclear. Trimming took off 3 bases at V and 0 bases at J, with 3 bases between the two ends. There are 12 residues in the CDR3. Germline CDR1 reads LGHDT; CDR2 reads YNNKEL (reference sequence). CDR3 sequence: CASSHSSYEQYF. The CDR3, as DNA: TGTGCCAGCAGCCACAGCTCCTACGAGCAGTACTTC.

This clonotype is termed medium-sized (0.01 to 0.1%). In DNA, the CDR3 is TGCGCCAGCAGCTCCAGACAGGGGATGAACACTGAAGCTTTCTTT. It is translated as CASSSRQGMNTEAFF. This chain uses TRBV5-1 with TRBJ1-1; 8 bases fit TRBD1. CDR3 length equals 15 residues. The V and J ends lost 3 bases and 0 bases, in that order; junction bases with no gene match: 4. Germline CDR1 reads SGHRS; CDR2 reads YFSETQ.

The sample holds a few counts of this clonotype. CDR3: CASSLYGGPRTDTQYF. Here the CDR3 DNA reads TGTGCCAGCAGCTTGTACGGGGGGCCTCGTACCGATACGCAGTATTTT. This chain joins TRBV5-6 and TRBJ2-3; the D gene is possibly TRBD2 (7 bases). CDR1 SGHDT and CDR2 YYEEEE come from the germline V gene. CDR3 length equals 16 residues. V shed 1 base and J shed 6 bases, with 18 bases lying between them.

This clonotype was picked up a small number of times. V is TRBV5-1 and J is TRBJ2-1; TRBD1 matches 9 bases. Per the germline V gene, CDR1 is SGHRS and CDR2 is YFSETQ. With V trimmed by 1 base and J by 8 bases, 7 bases remained unmatched. The CDR3 loop spans 15 amino acids. Here the CDR3 DNA reads TGCGCCAGCAGCTTGACAGGGGGCTTCCTTTATGAGCAGTTCTTC. It encodes CASSLTGGFLYEQFF.

This clonotype was recorded a few times. The chain links TRBV2 to TRBJ2-1; perhaps TRBD2 as D (6 bases). Germline CDR1 reads SNHLY; CDR2 reads FYNNEI. Between the trimmed V and J ends, which lost 3 bases and 1 base, there was a span of 13 bases. The CDR3 is 16 residues long. DNA for the CDR3: TGTGCCAGCAGTGAGTGGCGGGGCGCTTCCTACAATGAGCAGTTCTTC. This gives the protein CASSEWRGASYNEQFF.

The table lists this clonotype with many counts. The J gene is TRBJ1-2, the V gene TRBV6-5; 9 bases align to TRBD1. Germline lookup yields CDR1 MNHEY and CDR2 SVGAGI. V shed 7 bases, J shed 8 bases, and the junction held 5 bases outside the gene matches. This CDR3 contains 12 residues. Written as DNA, the CDR3 is TGTGCCAGCAATACAGGGGGCGGCGGCTACACCTTC. Translation: CASNTGGGGYTF.

This clonotype was detected only a few times. At one of its ends the junction is not consistent with the germline gene, which may arise from a read error. V usage is TRBV6-1 and J usage is TRBJ1-2, with D uncertain. The CDR3 has 13 residues. The germline CDR1 and CDR2 sequences are MNHNS and SASEGT. The CDR3 coding sequence is TGTGCCTGCAGTGAGTTCAGAGCCGATGGCTACACCTTC. Its translation is CACSEFRADGYTF.